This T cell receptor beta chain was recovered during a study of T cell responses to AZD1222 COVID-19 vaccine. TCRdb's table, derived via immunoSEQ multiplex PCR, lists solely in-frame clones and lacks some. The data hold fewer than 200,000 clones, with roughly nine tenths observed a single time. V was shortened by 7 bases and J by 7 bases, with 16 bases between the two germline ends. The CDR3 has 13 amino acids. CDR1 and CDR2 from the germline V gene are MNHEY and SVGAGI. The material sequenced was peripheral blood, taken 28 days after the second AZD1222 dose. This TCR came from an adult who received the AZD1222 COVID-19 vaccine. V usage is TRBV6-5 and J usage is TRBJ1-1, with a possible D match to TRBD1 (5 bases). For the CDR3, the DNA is TGTGCCAGCACCCTGGCCTCAAGGGGTGAAGCTTTCTTT. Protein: CASTLASRGEAFF.